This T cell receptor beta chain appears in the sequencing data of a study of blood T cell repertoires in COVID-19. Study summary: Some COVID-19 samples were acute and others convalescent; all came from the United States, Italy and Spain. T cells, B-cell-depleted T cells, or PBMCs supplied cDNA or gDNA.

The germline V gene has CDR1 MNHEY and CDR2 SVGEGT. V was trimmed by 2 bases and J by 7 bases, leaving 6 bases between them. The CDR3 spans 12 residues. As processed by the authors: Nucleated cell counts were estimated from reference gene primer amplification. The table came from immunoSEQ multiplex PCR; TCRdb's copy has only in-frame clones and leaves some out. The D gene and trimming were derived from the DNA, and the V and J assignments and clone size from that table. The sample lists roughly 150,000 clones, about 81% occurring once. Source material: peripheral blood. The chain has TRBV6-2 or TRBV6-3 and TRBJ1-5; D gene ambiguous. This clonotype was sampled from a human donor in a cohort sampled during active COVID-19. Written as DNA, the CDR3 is TGTGCCAGCAGTTACGGGCCCCAGCCCCAGCATTTT. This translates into CASSYGPQPQHF.